This T cell receptor delta chain is from a study of gamma-delta T cells after stem cell transplantation. The CDR3 length is 22 residues. In germline, CDR1 is TSWWSYY, CDR2 QGS. The V gene end was trimmed by 0 bases and the J gene end by 0 bases; junction bases not matched to a gene: 20. TCRdb fed the RT-PCR reads into CATT to redo clone calling. The sample has thousands of delta-chain clones; about 14% are singletons. In its sample, this clone was seen many times. Sequencing was carried out using gamma-delta T cells. The V call is TRDV1, the J call TRDJ1; 9 bases fit TRDD3. The sequence came from a human donor. It is not recorded whose cells these are; they may come from a transplant donor. The CDR3 here is CALGELCRPLWGIIGYTDKLIF. CDR3 nucleotides: TGTGCTCTTGGGGAACTCTGCCGGCCGTTATGGGGGATAATTGGGTACACCGATAAACTCATCTTT.